One and the same sample provided the 14 T cell receptor beta chains below, sequenced in a study of blood T cell repertoires in COVID-19. The method was immunoSEQ multiplex PCR; TCRdb's version includes in-frame clones alone and lacks a portion of them. The table includes 150,000 to 200,000 clones, about 88% detected once. The sequenced sample consisted of PBMCs or T cells enriched from blood (not recorded which). The receptors stem from a human donor with acute COVID-19. The donor label of this sample is uncertain.

V gene TRBV7-9 combines with J gene TRBJ1-4; maybe TRBD1 (6 bases). The length of the CDR3 is 15 residues. The germline CDR1 and CDR2 sequences are SEHNR and FQNEAQ (reference sequence). V lost 5 bases and J 7 bases, leaving 17 bases between the germline ends. The CDR3 reads CASSPRSQGGEKLFF. Here the CDR3 DNA reads TGTGCCAGCAGCCCAAGGTCACAGGGTGGTGAAAAACTGTTTTTT.

CDR3 in amino acids: CASSTGTGKDQPQHF. As DNA, the CDR3 is TGTGCCAGCAGTACCGGGACAGGGAAAGATCAGCCCCAGCATTTT. This chain joins TRBV11-2 and TRBJ1-5; TRBD1 matches 9 bases. V was clipped by 6 bases and J by 5 bases; unmatched bases: 8. This CDR3 region has 15 residues. CDR1 and CDR2 from the germline V gene are SGHAT and FQNNGV. Based on the CDR3 plus reference TRBV11-2 and TRBJ1-5, the full variable domain is EAGVAQSPRYKIIEKRQSVAFWCNPISGHATLYWYQQILGQGPKLLIQFQNNGVVDDSQLPKDRFSAERLKGVDSTLKIQPAKLEDSAVYLCASSTGTGKDQPQHFGDGTRLSIL.

The chain is built from TRBV18 and TRBJ2-2; a weak D match, TRBD1 (7 bases). The CDR3 sequence is 18 residues long. The germline V gene has CDR1 KGHSH and CDR2 LQKENI. Deletions cut 2 bases from V and 1 base from J, with 17 bases between. The chain's CDR3 is CASSPGRGGTENTGELFF. CDR3 sequence (DNA): TGTGCCAGCTCACCAGGGCGTGGGGGGACAGAGAACACCGGGGAGCTGTTTTTT.

J is TRBJ1-4 and V is TRBV15; TRBD1 is a possible D gene (6 bases). Per germline, CDR1 LNHNV and CDR2 YYDKDF (reference sequence). Between the trimmed V and J ends, which lost 8 bases and 5 bases, there was a span of 24 bases. The CDR3 runs to 17 residues. This chain's CDR3 is CATRPNLLTGMNEKLFF. CDR3 nucleotides: TGTGCCACCCGACCCAATCTACTGACAGGAATGAATGAAAAACTGTTTTTT.

This chain uses TRBV9 with TRBJ1-1; no definite D call. This CDR3 is built from 14 residues. Trimming stripped 0 bases from V and 3 bases from J, with 9 bases between. Germline CDR1 SGDLS, CDR2 YYNGEE. For the CDR3, the DNA is TGTGCCAGCAGCGTAGACGGGAGGTACACTGAAGCTTTCTTT. Protein product: CASSVDGRYTEAFF.

The chain employs TRBV7-2 and TRBJ2-7; 9 positions agree with TRBD1. Looked up from germline, CDR1 is SGHTA and CDR2 is FQGNSA. With 1 base clipped from V and 6 bases from J, the junction kept 4 bases outside the gene matches. The CDR3 extends over 14 amino acids. The CDR3 reads CASSLGDRASEQYF. As DNA, the CDR3 is TGTGCCAGCAGCTTAGGGGACAGGGCCAGCGAGCAGTACTTC.

The chain employs TRBV2 and TRBJ1-1; D perhaps matches TRBD1 (5 bases). Germline V lookup: CDR1 SNHLY, CDR2 FYNNEI. Trimming pared 6 bases from V and 5 bases from J, leaving 19 bases between. This CDR3 is built from 15 residues. The CDR3 bases are TGTGCCAGCAGCGGGGGGAACACCTTGAGGACTGAAGCTTTCTTT. Protein: CASSGGNTLRTEAFF.

V gene TRBV19 combines with J gene TRBJ1-4; 8 bases line up with TRBD1. The CDR3 covers 14 residues. Per germline, CDR1 LNHDA and CDR2 SQIVND (reference sequence). Unmatched junction bases numbered 4, after V lost 6 bases and J lost 4 bases. The CDR3 DNA follows: TGTGCCAGTAGGCGGACAGGGTTTAATGAAAAACTGTTTTTT. Its protein is CASRRTGFNEKLFF.

The chain uses TRBV30 and TRBJ1-1; weak D call: TRBD1 (5 bases). Germline V gives CDR1 GTSNPN, CDR2 SVGIG (reference sequence). The CDR3 contains 13 residues. With 5 bases removed from V and 6 bases from J, the gap between germline ends came to 16 bases. DNA of the CDR3: TGTGCCTGGGTCCGGGCAGGGTCCGCTGAAGCTTTCTTT. This translates into CAWVRAGSAEAFF.

The chain combines TRBV3-1 (or the pseudogene TRBV3-2) with TRBJ1-1, with D perhaps TRBD1 (5 bases). The CDR3 is 14 amino acids. The V and J ends lost 3 bases and 1 base respectively, with 9 bases between them. CDR1 is LGHDT and CDR2 is YNNKEL in the germline V gene (reference sequence). CDR3 DNA sequence: TGTGCCAGCAGCCATGTCGGGGGGAACACTGAAGCTTTCTTT. Translating it yields CASSHVGGNTEAFF.

The genes are TRBV7-9 and TRBJ1-5, with TRBD1 matching 7 bases. The trim removed 5 bases at V and 4 bases at J, leaving 8 bases unmatched. This CDR3 is built from 15 residues. Germline V gene data show CDR1 as SEHNR and CDR2 as FQNEAQ (reference sequence). The CDR3 coding sequence is TGTGCCAGCAGCGGCGGACAGGTGGGGAATCAGCCCCAGCATTTT. It encodes CASSGGQVGNQPQHF.

J is TRBJ2-7 and V is TRBV27, with 7 bases identical to TRBD2. Germline CDR1 reads MNHEY; CDR2 reads SMNVEV (reference sequence). The CDR3 covers 13 residues. V lost 4 bases, J lost 2 bases, and 2 bases stayed unmatched. In nucleotides, the CDR3 is TGTGCCAGCAGTTCCGCGGGGGCCTACGAGCAGTACTTC. As protein: CASSSAGAYEQYF.

The chain employs TRBV4-3 and TRBJ2-4; no clear D. V was shortened by 2 bases and J by 0 bases, with 11 bases between the two germline ends. Looked up from germline, CDR1 is LGHNA and CDR2 is YSLEER. The CDR3 length is 16 residues. The CDR3 region has the DNA TGCGCCAGCAGCCAAACCGTCGGGTTAGCCAAAAACATTCAGTACTTC. It encodes CASSQTVGLAKNIQYF.

This clone was detected a few times. The gene calls are TRBV5-1 and TRBJ2-5; D may be TRBD1 (6 bases). From germline, CDR1 is SGHRS and CDR2 YFSETQ. This CDR3 has 15 amino acids. V was shortened by 1 base and J by 5 bases, with 15 bases between the two germline ends. CDR3 sequence: CASSLWQGNGETQYF. CDR3 bases: TGCGCCAGCAGCTTGTGGCAGGGGAACGGGGAGACCCAGTACTTC.